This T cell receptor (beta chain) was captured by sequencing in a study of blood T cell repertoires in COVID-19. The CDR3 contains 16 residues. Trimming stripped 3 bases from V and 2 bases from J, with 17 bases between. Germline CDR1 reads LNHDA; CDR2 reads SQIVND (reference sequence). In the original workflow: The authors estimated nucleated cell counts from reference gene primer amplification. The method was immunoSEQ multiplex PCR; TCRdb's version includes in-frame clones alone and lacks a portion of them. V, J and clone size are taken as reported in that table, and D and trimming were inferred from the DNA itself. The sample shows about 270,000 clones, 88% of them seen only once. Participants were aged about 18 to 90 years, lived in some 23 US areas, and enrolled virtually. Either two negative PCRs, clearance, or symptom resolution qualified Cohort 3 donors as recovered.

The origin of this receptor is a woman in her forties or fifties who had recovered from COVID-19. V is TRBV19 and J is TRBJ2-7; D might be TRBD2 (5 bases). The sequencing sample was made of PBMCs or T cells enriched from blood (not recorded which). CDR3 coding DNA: TGTGCCAGTAGTATCGATGGAGGCTCTCCACCCTACGAGCAGTACTTC. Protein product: CASSIDGGSPPYEQYF.